These 10 T cell receptor beta chains were all obtained from the same sample, sequenced in a study of cytomegalovirus exposure and HLA in healthy donors. Researchers ran the PCR with 60 Vbeta and 13 Jbeta primers. The method was immunoSEQ multiplex PCR; TCRdb's version includes in-frame clones alone and lacks a portion of them. Among about 150,000 clones, 60% to 80% were seen once, and the ten largest hold about 11%. The sample taken for sequencing was PBMCs. The receptors here all came from a man younger than 35 in good health and CMV-seropositive.

V gene TRBV25-1 combines with J gene TRBJ2-5; TRBD1 matches at 7 bases. The DNA end is more similar to TRBJ2-7, so the J call may be wrong. Germline CDR1 and CDR2: MGHDK and SYGVNS. This CDR3 is built from 16 residues. CDR3 nucleotide sequence: TGTGCCAGCAGTGACCACCGGACAGGACTTCTCTACGAGCAGTACTTC. Residues: CASSDHRTGLLYEQYF.

The genes are TRBV7-3 and TRBJ1-3, with D unresolved. Germline values: CDR1 SGHTA, CDR2 FQGTGA. The CDR3 covers 13 residues. The V end was cut by 5 bases, the J end by 2 bases, with 7 bases between. The CDR3: CASSPGPGNTIYF. CDR3 coding DNA: TGTGCCAGCAGCCCAGGTCCTGGAAACACCATATATTTT. The entire variable domain, with the rest obtained from reference TRBV7-3 and TRBJ1-3, is as follows: GAGVSQTPSNKVTEKGKYVELRCDPISGHTALYWYRQSLGQGPEFLIYFQGTGAADDSGLPNDRFFAVRPEGSVSTLKIQRTERGDSAVYLCASSPGPGNTIYFGEGSWLTVV.

The J gene is TRBJ1-1, the V gene TRBV28, with D possibly TRBD1 on 6 matching bases. The CDR3 spans 11 residues. Germline-derived CDR1 and CDR2 are MDHEN and SYDVKM. V lost 3 bases, J lost 10 bases, and 9 bases lay in between. The CDR3 region has the DNA TGTGCCAGCAGTTTGGGGACAATAGCTTTCTTT. Its translation is CASSLGTIAFF.

The J gene is TRBJ1-2, the V gene TRBV7-2; 9 bases are shared with TRBD1. The germline V gene has CDR1 SGHTA and CDR2 FQGNSA. This CDR3 spans 13 amino acids. Trimming cost V 4 bases and J 11 bases; bases outside gene matches: 8. The CDR3: CASSSQGAREYTF. The CDR3 DNA reads TGTGCCAGCAGCTCACAGGGGGCAAGGGAATACACCTTC.

This clone was seen only once. The rearrangement uses TRBV18 and TRBJ2-1, with a tentative D call TRBD1 (5 bases). Germline V lookup: CDR1 KGHSH, CDR2 LQKENI. Trimming left V 1 base short and J 5 bases short, with 18 bases between. This CDR3 spans 17 amino acids. The CDR3 here is CASSPLNSQGSNNEQFF. The DNA of the CDR3 is TGTGCCAGCTCACCACTTAATAGTCAGGGCTCGAACAATGAGCAGTTCTTC.

This clone was picked up a small number of times. The rearrangement joins TRBV29-1 to TRBJ2-3; D is unclear. Trimming cost V 4 bases and J 6 bases, with 14 bases left between them. The length of the CDR3 is 13 residues. Germline V gives CDR1 SQVTM, CDR2 ANQGSEA. CDR3 sequence (DNA): TGCAGCGTTGGGGTTTCTAGTGGCGATACGCAGTATTTT. It encodes CSVGVSSGDTQYF.

The rearrangement joins TRBV9 to TRBJ2-3, with 7 bases aligning to TRBD2. Germline CDR1 is SGDLS and CDR2 is YYNGEE. V was clipped by 3 bases and J by 0 bases; unmatched bases: 10. There are 17 residues in the CDR3. CDR3 coding DNA: TGTGCCAGCAGCGCACTACGGGAGGCCTCTAGCACAGATACGCAGTATTTT. Protein product: CASSALREASSTDTQYF.

J is TRBJ1-1 and V is TRBV11-2, with D possibly being TRBD1 (6 bases). The CDR3 is 14 residues long. Per germline, CDR1 SGHAT and CDR2 FQNNGV. The V gene lost 3 bases and the J gene lost 3 bases, with 11 bases spanning the gap. CDR3 protein: CASSFGGAYTEAFF. Written as DNA, the CDR3 is TGTGCCAGCAGCTTTGGGGGGGCCTACACTGAAGCTTTCTTT.

About this clone itself: Other DNA sequences within the sample encode an identical CDR3. The chain combines TRBV28 with TRBJ2-3; D gene ambiguous. The CDR3 covers 11 residues. From germline, CDR1 is MDHEN and CDR2 SYDVKM. V was trimmed by 5 bases and J by 5 bases, leaving 5 bases between them. For the CDR3, the DNA is TGTGCCAGCAGTCTTCTAGATACGCAGTATTTT. Translated: CASSLLDTQYF.

This clone has just a few counts. The chain carries TRBV27 and TRBJ2-4; TRBD1 aligns across 8 bases. Germline values: CDR1 MNHEY, CDR2 SMNVEV (reference sequence). The CDR3 loop spans 16 amino acids. The V and J ends lost 6 bases and 8 bases, in that order; junction bases with no gene match: 15. In DNA form, the CDR3 reads TGTGCCAGCAGACCGGGGACAGGCTTCGTCGGGGACATTCAGTACTTC. This sequence encodes CASRPGTGFVGDIQYF.